This T cell receptor beta chain was captured in a study of cytomegalovirus exposure and HLA in healthy donors. Study-level findings and limits: A few chains tied to CMV proved CMV antigen-specific in vitro. Rarity characterized most TCR sequences, yet some public TCRs appeared in many donors.

Sequenced by immunoSEQ multiplex PCR; TCRdb stores in-frame clones only, minus some. The sample contains about 110,000 clones, roughly 86% of which appear only once. The CDR3 has 13 residues. Trimming removed 6 bases from V and 4 bases from J, with 12 bases in between. Germline CDR1 is MDHEN and CDR2 is SYDVKM. This clone has more than one count but fewer than ten. Its matching antigen is unknown. Specimen: PBMCs. The origin of this receptor is a woman aged 18-29 years in good health and CMV-seronegative. The chain links TRBV28 to TRBJ1-2; perhaps TRBD1 as D (6 bases). The CDR3 DNA follows: TGTGCCAGCAGGTTGACAGGAGCCTATGGCTACACCTTC. Encoded protein: CASRLTGAYGYTF.